A single sample is the source of the 5 T cell receptor beta chains below, sequenced in a study of blood T cell repertoires in COVID-19. Profiled with immunoSEQ multiplex PCR; TCRdb holds only in-frame clones, not every one. The data contain some 210,000 clones, roughly four fifths of them singletons. Sequenced material: PBMCs or T cells enriched from blood (not recorded which). These receptors all stem from a man aged 40-50 years who had recovered from COVID-19.

CDR3 protein: CASENRQETQYF. The CDR3 DNA reads as TGTGCCAGCGAAAACAGGCAAGAGACCCAGTACTTC. The chain has TRBV2 and TRBJ2-5; tentatively, D is TRBD1 (5 bases). This CDR3 contains 12 residues. Deletions cut 8 bases from V and 2 bases from J, with 9 bases between. Germline CDR1 is SNHLY and CDR2 is FYNNEI.

This chain connects TRBV6-5 to TRBJ1-2; 9 positions agree with TRBD1. Germline V gene lookup returns CDR1 MNHEY and CDR2 SVGAGI. The CDR3 loop spans 14 amino acids. With V trimmed by 0 bases and J by 7 bases, 3 bases remained unmatched. The CDR3, as DNA: TGTGCCAGCAGTTACTCGCGACAGGGGGGTGGCTACACCTTC. Translation gives CASSYSRQGGGYTF.

The genes are TRBV15 and TRBJ1-2; 7 positions agree with TRBD1. Trimming cost V 0 bases and J 1 base; bases outside gene matches: 20. Germline CDR1 and CDR2: LNHNV and YYDKDF (reference sequence). The CDR3 covers 21 residues. CDR3 residues: CATSRDWKGASLRRDNYGYTF. DNA of the CDR3: TGTGCCACCAGCAGAGATTGGAAGGGGGCTAGTTTACGACGAGATAACTATGGCTACACCTTC.

The CDR3 is CASSYRTSGVNEQFF. The CDR3 DNA follows: TGTGCCAGCAGCTACCGGACTAGCGGGGTGAATGAGCAGTTCTTC. This chain links TRBV7-2 with TRBJ2-1; 12 positions match TRBD2. Germline CDR1 is SGHTA and CDR2 is FQGNSA. The CDR3 sequence is 15 residues long. The trim removed 4 bases at V and 7 bases at J, leaving 5 bases unmatched.

The sample holds a few counts of this clone. This chain uses TRBV5-1 with TRBJ1-1; 9 bases fit TRBD1. CDR1 and CDR2 from the germline V gene are SGHRS and YFSETQ. The CDR3 has 16 amino acids. With V trimmed by 5 bases and J by 3 bases, 11 bases remained unmatched. The CDR3 DNA is TGCGCCAGCAGTCACCGGACAGGGGTTGAGGACACTGAAGCTTTCTTT. Translating it yields CASSHRTGVEDTEAFF. The entire variable domain, with the rest obtained from reference TRBV5-1 and TRBJ1-1, is as follows: KAGVTQTPRYLIKTRGQQVTLSCSPISGHRSVSWYQQTPGQGLQFLFEYFSETQRNKGNFPGRFSGRQFSNSRSEMNVSTLELGDSALYLCASSHRTGVEDTEAFFGQGTRLTVV.